The 5 T cell receptor beta chains below all came from one sample that was sequenced in a study of CD8+ T cells in alopecia areata. Treatment: oral pan-JAK inhibitor, 5-10 mg twice daily. RNA was isolated and reverse transcribed to cDNA, the sequencing template. Sequencing was performed with immunoSEQ multiplex PCR; in TCRdb, only in-frame clones are kept and a portion is missing. The sample includes around 270,000 clones, roughly 64% of them seen just once. Specimen: CD4+ T cells sorted from blood, collected at week 24, from a patient treated with tofacitinib. The receptor source for this set is a human donor with alopecia areata.

The chain uses TRBV7-9 and TRBJ1-2; no firm D call. V shed 3 bases and J shed 6 bases, with 2 bases lying between them. Germline CDR1 is SEHNR and CDR2 is FQNEAQ (reference sequence). The CDR3 totals 10 residues. The CDR3 here is CASSFDGYTF. The CDR3 nucleotides are TGTGCCAGCAGCTTCGATGGCTACACCTTC.

The rearrangement links TRBV7-9 to TRBJ2-7; unclear D gene. The CDR3 loop spans 14 amino acids. Germline loops: CDR1 SEHNR, CDR2 FQNEAQ (reference sequence). Trimming took off 1 base at V and 7 bases at J, with 14 bases between the two ends. The CDR3 loop is CASSLEMPVEEQYF. Written as DNA, the CDR3 is TGTGCCAGCAGCTTAGAGATGCCGGTTGAAGAGCAGTACTTC.

DNA for the CDR3: TGTGCCTGGAGTTTGGGTCTAAACTCTGGAAACACCATATATTTT. Translation: CAWSLGLNSGNTIYF. V is TRBV30 and J is TRBJ1-3; no clear D gene. The CDR3 has 15 residues. Trimming took off 2 bases at V and 0 bases at J, with 11 bases between the two ends. Per the germline V gene, CDR1 is GTSNPN and CDR2 is SVGIG (reference sequence).

This clone was recorded a few times. A much larger clone is a single base away; this may be a read error. This CDR3 is also generated by other DNA sequences in the sample. The chain employs TRBV5-1 and TRBJ2-3; no definite D call. V lost 0 bases, J lost 2 bases, and 1 base lay in between. The CDR3 is 12 residues long. Looked up from germline, CDR1 is SGHRS and CDR2 is YFSETQ. Here the CDR3 reads CASSLDTDTQYF. The CDR3 DNA sequence: TGCGCCAGCAGCTTGGACACAGATACGCAGTATTTT. The whole variable domain, filled in from reference TRBV5-1 and TRBJ2-3, reads KAGVTQTPRYLIKTRGQQVTLSCSPISGHRSVSWYQQTPGQGLQFLFEYFSETQRNKGNFPGRFSGRQFSNSRSEMNVSTLELGDSALYLCASSLDTDTQYFGPGTRLTVL.

This clone was observed a handful of times. CDR3 coding DNA: TGCAGTGTCGGGAGGGATGGCTACACCTTC. Its protein is CSVGRDGYTF. The V and J genes are TRBV20-1 and TRBJ1-2; no firm D call. Germline V gene sequence: CDR1 DFQATT, CDR2 SNEGSKA (reference sequence). The CDR3 has 10 residues. V lost 7 bases to trimming and J lost 6 bases, with 9 bases between them.